The clone carrying this T cell receptor beta chain was picked up a small number of times. Its antigen is not known. Per the germline V gene, CDR1 is SGHTA and CDR2 is FQGNSA. Trimming took off 1 base at V and 0 bases at J, with 7 bases between the two ends. The CDR3 has 16 amino acids. The cDNA had a unique molecular identifier and a template-switch universal primer site. One entry per CDR3 protein, called by TCRdb with MiXCR from the 5' RACE reads. The sample holds 1.5 million to 2 million distinct CDR3 sequences, roughly 35% seen once. The data derive from a study of identical twins. Whole-study findings and limits: Diverse VJ usage suggested most zero-insertion clonotypes were not invariant T cells.

Sequenced material: cord blood. The sequence derives from a newborn girl in good health. The chain links TRBV7-2 to TRBJ1-6; D unresolved. In DNA, the CDR3 is TGTGCCAGCAGCTTAGGAACGAGCTCCTATAATTCACCCCTCCACTTT. It specifies CASSLGTSSYNSPLHF.